These 4 T cell receptor beta chains originate from one sample sequenced in a study of response to subunit inactivated influenza vaccine. TCRdb fed the RT-PCR reads into MiXCR, producing one record per CDR3 protein. Among roughly 570,000 distinct CDR3 sequences listed, 12% to 15% were seen once. The specimen was PBMCs from blood, collected 11 to 12 days after vaccination. These receptors all come from a middle-aged man who received an inactivated influenza vaccine.

The chain is built from TRBV5-1 and TRBJ1-6; TRBD1 matches at 10 bases. CDR3 length: 16 residues. Germline V gene data show CDR1 as SGHRS and CDR2 as YFSETQ. Trimming removed 2 bases from V and 7 bases from J; junction bases left unmatched: 6. The DNA of the CDR3 is TGCGCCAGCAGCTTACTTCAGACAGGGGGCAATTCACCCCTCCACTTT. This encodes CASSLLQTGGNSPLHF. Based on the CDR3 plus reference TRBV5-1 and TRBJ1-6, the full variable domain is KAGVTQTPRYLIKTRGQQVTLSCSPISGHRSVSWYQQTPGQGLQFLFEYFSETQRNKGNFPGRFSGRQFSNSRSEMNVSTLELGDSALYLCASSLLQTGGNSPLHFGNGTRLTVT.

Regarding this clonotype: This may be a read error, as it is one base from a much larger clone. V and J are TRBV6-1 and TRBJ2-7, with D uncertain. The CDR3 is 13 amino acids. V dropped 1 base and J dropped 3 bases, with 7 bases sitting between them. Per germline, CDR1 MNHNS and CDR2 SASEGT. This CDR3 reads CASSEDRNYEQYF. The CDR3 DNA follows: TGTGCCAGCAGTGAAGACAGAAACTACGAGCAGTACTTC.

The rearrangement links TRBV29-1 to TRBJ2-3; no definite D call. The CDR3 covers 11 residues. Deletions cut 4 bases from V and 1 base from J, with 3 bases between. Germline CDR1 is SQVTM and CDR2 is ANQGSEA. DNA for the CDR3: TGCAGCGTTGCCCGCACAGATACGCAGTATTTT. It is translated as CSVARTDTQYF.

Many counts were recorded for this clonotype. V usage is TRBV20-1 and J usage is TRBJ2-3; 9 bases match TRBD2. Germline V gene lookup returns CDR1 DFQATT and CDR2 SNEGSKA (reference sequence). V trimming: 6 bases; J trimming: 3 bases; junction bases outside the gene matches: 4. This CDR3 has 13 residues. CDR3 bases: TGCAGTGCGTTAGCGGGAGTGACAGATACGCAGTATTTT. It codes for CSALAGVTDTQYF.